The present T cell receptor beta chain was sequenced within a study of blood T cell repertoires in COVID-19. Study-level information: Sites across the United States, Italy and Spain contributed samples from acute and convalescent COVID-19. PBMCs, B-cell-depleted T cells, or T cells provided the cDNA or gDNA that made up the material.

V lost 5 bases, J lost 6 bases, and 6 bases stayed unmatched. Germline lookup yields CDR1 MNHEY and CDR2 SMNVEV (reference sequence). The CDR3 spans 14 residues. Original data processing: Reference gene primer amplification gave nucleated cell count estimates. TCRdb's copy holds only in-frame clones and misses some; the assay was immunoSEQ multiplex PCR. D and trimming come from the DNA, and the V and J calls and clone size come from that table. Found here are about 280,000 clones, 85% of them singletons; the top ten hold approximately 5%. This TCR was recovered from a middle-aged man with active or convalescent COVID-19. This chain connects TRBV27 to TRBJ2-2; 7 bases agree with TRBD2. The source material was peripheral blood. CDR3 sequence (DNA): TGTGCCAGCAGTAGGGACTACCAGTCCGGGGAGCTGTTTTTT. Its protein is CASSRDYQSGELFF.